This T cell receptor beta chain was recovered during a study of cytomegalovirus exposure and HLA in healthy donors. Per germline, CDR1 SGHRS and CDR2 YFSETQ. The CDR3 covers 15 residues. V trimming: 0 bases; J trimming: 1 base; junction bases outside the gene matches: 1. Primers for the PCR totalled 60 Vbeta and 13 Jbeta. Sequenced by immunoSEQ multiplex PCR; TCRdb stores in-frame clones only, minus some. The sample carries some 70,000 clones, around 74% recorded once. This clone was seen only once. This TCR was sampled from a male donor in good health and CMV-seropositive. Sequencing was performed on PBMCs. The V gene is TRBV5-1, the J gene TRBJ1-5, with 7 bases lining up with TRBD1. For the CDR3, the DNA is TGCGCCAGCAGCTTGGGGACAGGAAGCAATCAGCCCCAGCATTTT. Translating it yields CASSLGTGSNQPQHF.